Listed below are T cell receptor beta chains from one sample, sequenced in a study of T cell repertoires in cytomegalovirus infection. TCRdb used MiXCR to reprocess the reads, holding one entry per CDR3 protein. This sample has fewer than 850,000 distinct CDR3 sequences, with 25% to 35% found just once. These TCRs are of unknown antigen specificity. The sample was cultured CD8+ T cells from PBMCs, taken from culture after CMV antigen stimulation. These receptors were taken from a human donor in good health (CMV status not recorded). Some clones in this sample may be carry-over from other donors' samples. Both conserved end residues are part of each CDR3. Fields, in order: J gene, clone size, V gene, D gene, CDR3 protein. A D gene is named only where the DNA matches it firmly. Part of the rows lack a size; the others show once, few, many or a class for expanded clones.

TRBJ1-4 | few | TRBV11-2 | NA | CASSLDIGGTTNEKLFF
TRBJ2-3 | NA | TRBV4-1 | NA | CASSHPGGNGADTQYF
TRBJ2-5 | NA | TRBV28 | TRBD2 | CASSSTSGGGETQYF
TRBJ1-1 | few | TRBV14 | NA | CASSPLGVDTEAFF
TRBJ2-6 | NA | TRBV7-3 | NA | CASSLSGWSGADVLTF
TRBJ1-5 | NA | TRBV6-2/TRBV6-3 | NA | CASSYQYSNQPQHF
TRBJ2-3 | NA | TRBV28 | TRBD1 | CASSPDRASTDTQYF
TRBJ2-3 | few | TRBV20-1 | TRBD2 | CSARDYRTSGEADTQYF
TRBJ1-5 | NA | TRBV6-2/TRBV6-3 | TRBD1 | CASSPYRGQQPQHF
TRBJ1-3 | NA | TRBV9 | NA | CASSVAEVSGNTIYF
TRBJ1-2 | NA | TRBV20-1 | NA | CSARDPGLGYGYTF
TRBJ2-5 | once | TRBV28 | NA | CASSPQVQEAQYF
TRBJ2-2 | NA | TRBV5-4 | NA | CASSLGLRELFF
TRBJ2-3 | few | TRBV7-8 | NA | CASSHSGGYVPDTQYF
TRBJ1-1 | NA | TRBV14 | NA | CASSLKWHGTVNTEAFF
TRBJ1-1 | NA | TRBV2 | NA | CASSEDKGGGNTEAFF
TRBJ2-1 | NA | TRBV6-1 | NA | CASSLGGGFGSYNEQFF
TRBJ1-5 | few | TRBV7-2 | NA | CASSLVPRNNQPQHF
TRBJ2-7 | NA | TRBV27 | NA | CASSQEGGDIYEQYF
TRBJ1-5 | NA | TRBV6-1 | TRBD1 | CASSGSGTGGGNQPQHF
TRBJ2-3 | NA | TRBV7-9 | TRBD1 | CASSAPTGTGTDTQYF
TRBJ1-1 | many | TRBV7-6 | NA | CASSLGAAEAFF
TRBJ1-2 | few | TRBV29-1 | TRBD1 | CSVDAGTVRVGYTF
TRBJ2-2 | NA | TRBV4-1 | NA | CASSQDLVPGELFF
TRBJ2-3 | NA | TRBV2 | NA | CASSVMRGRTDTQYF
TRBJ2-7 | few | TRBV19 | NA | CASSVGGLAYEQYF
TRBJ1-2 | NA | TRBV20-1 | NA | CSARARGISYGYTF
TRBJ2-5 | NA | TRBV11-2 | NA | CASSLVGGGHQETQYF
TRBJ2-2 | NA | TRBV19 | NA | CASSNQTVNTGELFF